This TCR beta chain was sequenced in a study of vaccination and CD4 T cells after COVID-19. The wider study: Post-COVID draws followed diagnosis by a median 101 days (range 35 to 161). Overlapping spike peptides of SARS-CoV-2, HCoV-NL63, HCoV-OC43 and HCoV-229E were used, and cells were stimulated with them. Study observations and caveats: Spike mono-reactivity was evident in 304 of the 307 vaccine-specific clones derived from convalescent patients.

This clonotype appeared a few times. The antigen is undetermined. The CDR3 spans 13 residues. Trimming pared 6 bases from V and 6 bases from J, leaving 15 bases between. The V gene's germline CDR1 is MNHNS and CDR2 SASEGT. Sequencing of DNA taken from cultured CD4+ T cells relied on the Oncomine TCR Beta short-read assay. TCRdb analysed the PCR reads with MiXCR anew, one entry per CDR3 protein. The data contain about 4,200 distinct CDR3 sequences, 20% of them singletons. Stated treatment: roughly 10-day PBMC culture with coronavirus spike peptide pools or control peptides (ViraFEST assay). TCRs were sequenced by ViraFEST after antigen-specific T cells had been expanded with peptide pools.

Sequenced material: CD4+ T cells from blood, cultured in vitro. This TCR derives from a human donor who had recovered from COVID-19. V gene TRBV6-1 combines with J gene TRBJ2-7; possible D gene TRBD1, 6 bases. As DNA, the CDR3 is TGTGCCAGCAGCCCGAGGGGGTCGGGCGAGCAGTACTTC. Translation: CASSPRGSGEQYF.